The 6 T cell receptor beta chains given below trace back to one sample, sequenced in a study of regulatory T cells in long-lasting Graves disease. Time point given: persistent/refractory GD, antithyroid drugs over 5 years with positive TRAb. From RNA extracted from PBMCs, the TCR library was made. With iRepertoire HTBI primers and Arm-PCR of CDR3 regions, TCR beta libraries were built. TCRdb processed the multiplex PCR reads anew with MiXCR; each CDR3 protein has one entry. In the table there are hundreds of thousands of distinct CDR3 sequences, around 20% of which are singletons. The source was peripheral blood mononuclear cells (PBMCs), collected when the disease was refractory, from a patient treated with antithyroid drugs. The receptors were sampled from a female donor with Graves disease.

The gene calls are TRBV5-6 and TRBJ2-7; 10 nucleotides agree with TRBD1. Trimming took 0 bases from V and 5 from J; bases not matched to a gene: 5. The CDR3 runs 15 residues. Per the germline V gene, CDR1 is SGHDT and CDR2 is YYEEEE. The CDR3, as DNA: TGTGCCAGCAGCTTGGTGGGACAGGGGAAAAACGAGCAGTACTTC. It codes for CASSLVGQGKNEQYF. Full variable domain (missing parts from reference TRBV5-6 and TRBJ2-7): DAGVTQSPTHLIKTRGQQVTLRCSPKSGHDTVSWYQQALGQGPQFIFQYYEEEERQRGNFPDRFSGHQFPNYSSELNVNALLLGDSALYLCASSLVGQGKNEQYFGPGTRLTVT.

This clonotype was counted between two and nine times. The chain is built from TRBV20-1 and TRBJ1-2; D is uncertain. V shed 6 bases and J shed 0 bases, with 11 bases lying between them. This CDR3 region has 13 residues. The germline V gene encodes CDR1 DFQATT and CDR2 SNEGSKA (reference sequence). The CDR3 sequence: CSAIQEANYGYTF. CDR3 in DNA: TGCAGTGCCATACAAGAAGCTAACTATGGCTACACCTTC.

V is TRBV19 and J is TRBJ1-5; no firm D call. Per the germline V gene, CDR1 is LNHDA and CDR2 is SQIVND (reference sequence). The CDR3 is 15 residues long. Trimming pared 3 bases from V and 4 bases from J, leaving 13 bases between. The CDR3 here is CASSMHNPRNQPQHF. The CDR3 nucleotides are TGTGCCAGTAGTATGCATAACCCGCGTAATCAGCCCCAGCATTTT.

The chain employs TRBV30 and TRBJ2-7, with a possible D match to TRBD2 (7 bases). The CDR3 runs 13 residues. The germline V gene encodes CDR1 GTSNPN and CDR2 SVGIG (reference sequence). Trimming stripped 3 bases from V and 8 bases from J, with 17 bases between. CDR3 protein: CAWRPTGGRKQYF. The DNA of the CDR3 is TGTGCCTGGAGGCCTACGGGGGGCCGAAAGCAGTACTTC.

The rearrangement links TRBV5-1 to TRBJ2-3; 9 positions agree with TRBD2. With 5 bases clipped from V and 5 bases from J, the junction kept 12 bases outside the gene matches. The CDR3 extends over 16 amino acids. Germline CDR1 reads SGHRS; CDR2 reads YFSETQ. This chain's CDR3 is CASSPPGLADRDTQYF. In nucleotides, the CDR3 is TGCGCCAGCAGTCCACCGGGACTAGCTGATAGAGATACGCAGTATTTT.

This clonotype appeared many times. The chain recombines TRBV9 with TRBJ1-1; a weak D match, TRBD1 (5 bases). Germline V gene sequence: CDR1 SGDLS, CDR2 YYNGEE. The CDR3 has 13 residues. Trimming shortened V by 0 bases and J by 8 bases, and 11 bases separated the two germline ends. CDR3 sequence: CASSVGGLTEAFF. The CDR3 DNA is TGTGCCAGCAGCGTAGGGGGCCTAACAGAAGCTTTCTTT.